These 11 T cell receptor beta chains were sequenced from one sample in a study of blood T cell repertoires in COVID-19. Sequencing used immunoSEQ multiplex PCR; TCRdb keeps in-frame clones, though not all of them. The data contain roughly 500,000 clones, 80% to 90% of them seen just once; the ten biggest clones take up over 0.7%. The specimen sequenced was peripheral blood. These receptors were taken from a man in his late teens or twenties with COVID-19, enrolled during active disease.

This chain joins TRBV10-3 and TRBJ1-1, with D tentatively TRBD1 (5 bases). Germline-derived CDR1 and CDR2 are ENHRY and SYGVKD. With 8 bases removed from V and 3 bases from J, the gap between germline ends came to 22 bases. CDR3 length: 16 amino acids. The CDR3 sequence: CAIARGSTLGDTEAFF. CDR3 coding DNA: TGTGCCATCGCGCGGGGGTCTACGTTGGGGGACACTGAAGCTTTCTTT.

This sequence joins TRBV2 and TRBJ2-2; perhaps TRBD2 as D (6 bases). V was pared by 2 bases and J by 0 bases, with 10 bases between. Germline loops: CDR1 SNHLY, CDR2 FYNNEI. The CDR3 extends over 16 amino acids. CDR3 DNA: TGTGCCAGCAGTGAAACGGGAGCGCCGAACACCGGGGAGCTGTTTTTT. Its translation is CASSETGAPNTGELFF.

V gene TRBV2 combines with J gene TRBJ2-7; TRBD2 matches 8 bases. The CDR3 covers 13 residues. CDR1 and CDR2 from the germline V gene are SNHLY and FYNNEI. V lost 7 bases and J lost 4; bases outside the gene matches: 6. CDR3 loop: CASTLRGVYEQYF. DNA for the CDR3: TGTGCCAGCACCCTGCGGGGGGTTTACGAGCAGTACTTC.

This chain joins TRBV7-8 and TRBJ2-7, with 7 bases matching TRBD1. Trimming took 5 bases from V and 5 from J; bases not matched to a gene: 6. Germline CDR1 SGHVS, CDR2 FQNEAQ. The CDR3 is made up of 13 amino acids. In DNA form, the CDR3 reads TGTGCCAGCAGCCAGAACAGGGGCAACGAGCAGTACTTC. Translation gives CASSQNRGNEQYF. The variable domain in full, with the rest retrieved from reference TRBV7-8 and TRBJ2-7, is GAGVSQSPRYKVAKRGQDVALRCDPISGHVSLFWYQQALGQGPEFLTYFQNEAQLDKSGLPSDRFFAERPEGSVSTLKIQRTQQEDSAVYLCASSQNRGNEQYFGPGTRLTVT.

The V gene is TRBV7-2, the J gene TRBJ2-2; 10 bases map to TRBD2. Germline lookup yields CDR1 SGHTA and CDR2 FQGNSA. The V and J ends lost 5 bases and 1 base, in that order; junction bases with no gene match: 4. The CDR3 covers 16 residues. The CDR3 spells CASSPRTSGNTGELFF. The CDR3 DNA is TGTGCCAGCAGCCCAAGGACTAGCGGGAACACCGGGGAGCTGTTTTTT.

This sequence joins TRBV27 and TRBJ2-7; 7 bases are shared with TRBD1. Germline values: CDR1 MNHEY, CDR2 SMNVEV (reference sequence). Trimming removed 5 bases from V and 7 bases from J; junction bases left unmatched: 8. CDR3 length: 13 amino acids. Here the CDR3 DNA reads TGTGCCAGCAGTGTAAAACAGGGGCGGGAGCAGTACTTC. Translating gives CASSVKQGREQYF.

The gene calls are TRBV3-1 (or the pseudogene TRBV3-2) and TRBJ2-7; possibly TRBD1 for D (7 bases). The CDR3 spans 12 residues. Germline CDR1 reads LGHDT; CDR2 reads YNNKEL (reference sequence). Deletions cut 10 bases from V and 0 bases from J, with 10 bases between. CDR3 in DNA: TGTGCCACAGGGGGGCACTCCTACGAGCAGTACTTC. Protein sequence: CATGGHSYEQYF.

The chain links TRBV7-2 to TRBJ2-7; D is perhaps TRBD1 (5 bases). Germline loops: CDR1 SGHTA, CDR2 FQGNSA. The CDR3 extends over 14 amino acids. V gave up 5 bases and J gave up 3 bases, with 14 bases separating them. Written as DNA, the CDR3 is TGTGCCAGCAGCCCCCGGGCAGGGTTCTACGAGCAGTACTTC. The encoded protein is CASSPRAGFYEQYF. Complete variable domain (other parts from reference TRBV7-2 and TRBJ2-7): GAGVSQSPSNKVTEKGKDVELRCDPISGHTALYWYRQSLGQGLEFLIYFQGNSAPDKSGLPSDRFSAERTGGSVSTLTIQRTQQEDSAVYLCASSPRAGFYEQYFGPGTRLTVT.

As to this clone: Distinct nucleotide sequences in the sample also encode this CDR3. The CDR3 nucleotides read TGTGCCAGCAGCTTAGTACTAGCGGACTACAATGAGCAGTTCTTC. Its protein product is CASSLVLADYNEQFF. The V call is TRBV7-9, the J call TRBJ2-1; 8 bases agree with TRBD2. The CDR3 extends over 15 amino acids. Trimming took 1 base from V and 3 from J; bases not matched to a gene: 2. Per germline, CDR1 SEHNR and CDR2 FQNEAQ (reference sequence). The variable domain in full, with the rest retrieved from reference TRBV7-9 and TRBJ2-1, is DTGVSQNPRHKITKRGQNVTFRCDPISEHNRLYWYRQTLGQGPEFLTYFQNEAQLEKSRLLSDRFSAERPKGSFSTLEIQRTEQGDSAMYLCASSLVLADYNEQFFGPGTRLTVL.

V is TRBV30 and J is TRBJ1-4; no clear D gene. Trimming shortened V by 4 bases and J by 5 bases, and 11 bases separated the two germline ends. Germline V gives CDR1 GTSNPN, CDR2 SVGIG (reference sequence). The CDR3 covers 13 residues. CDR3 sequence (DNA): TGTGCCTGGAATGGGCAGTCGAATGAAAAACTGTTTTTT. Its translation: CAWNGQSNEKLFF.

CDR3 sequence (DNA): TGTGCCATCAGGATGGGACTAGCGGACACCGGGGAGCTGTTTTTT. It is translated as CAIRMGLADTGELFF. The V gene is TRBV10-3, the J gene TRBJ2-2; 11 positions match TRBD2. V lost 6 bases and J lost 3; bases outside the gene matches: 3. The CDR3 extends over 15 amino acids. Germline lookup yields CDR1 ENHRY and CDR2 SYGVKD.